This TCR beta chain stems from a study of identical twins. With template switching, a universal primer site was added, and the cDNA carried unique molecular identifiers. TCRdb fed the 5' RACE reads into MiXCR, producing one record per CDR3 protein. Altogether 400,000 to 600,000 distinct CDR3 sequences are present, under 25% being singletons, with the ten largest covering 0.4% to 0.6%. Study results and limitations: The more abundant beta clonotypes in cord blood had fewer insertions, and memory repertoires did not show this.

The CDR3 contains 13 residues. V lost 0 bases and J lost 6, with 6 bases in between. Germline values: CDR1 SGHTA, CDR2 FQGTGA. This clonotype showed up just a few times. Its antigen is unknown. These data were also reused for a study on yellow fever vaccine responses in identical twins.

The rearrangement uses TRBV7-3 and TRBJ2-1; no reliable D call. The source of this sequence is a woman younger than 30 in good health. Sequencing used CD4+ T cells sorted from blood. This CDR3 reads CASSLTFLNEQFF. The CDR3 region has the DNA TGTGCCAGCAGCTTAACATTTCTCAATGAGCAGTTCTTC.